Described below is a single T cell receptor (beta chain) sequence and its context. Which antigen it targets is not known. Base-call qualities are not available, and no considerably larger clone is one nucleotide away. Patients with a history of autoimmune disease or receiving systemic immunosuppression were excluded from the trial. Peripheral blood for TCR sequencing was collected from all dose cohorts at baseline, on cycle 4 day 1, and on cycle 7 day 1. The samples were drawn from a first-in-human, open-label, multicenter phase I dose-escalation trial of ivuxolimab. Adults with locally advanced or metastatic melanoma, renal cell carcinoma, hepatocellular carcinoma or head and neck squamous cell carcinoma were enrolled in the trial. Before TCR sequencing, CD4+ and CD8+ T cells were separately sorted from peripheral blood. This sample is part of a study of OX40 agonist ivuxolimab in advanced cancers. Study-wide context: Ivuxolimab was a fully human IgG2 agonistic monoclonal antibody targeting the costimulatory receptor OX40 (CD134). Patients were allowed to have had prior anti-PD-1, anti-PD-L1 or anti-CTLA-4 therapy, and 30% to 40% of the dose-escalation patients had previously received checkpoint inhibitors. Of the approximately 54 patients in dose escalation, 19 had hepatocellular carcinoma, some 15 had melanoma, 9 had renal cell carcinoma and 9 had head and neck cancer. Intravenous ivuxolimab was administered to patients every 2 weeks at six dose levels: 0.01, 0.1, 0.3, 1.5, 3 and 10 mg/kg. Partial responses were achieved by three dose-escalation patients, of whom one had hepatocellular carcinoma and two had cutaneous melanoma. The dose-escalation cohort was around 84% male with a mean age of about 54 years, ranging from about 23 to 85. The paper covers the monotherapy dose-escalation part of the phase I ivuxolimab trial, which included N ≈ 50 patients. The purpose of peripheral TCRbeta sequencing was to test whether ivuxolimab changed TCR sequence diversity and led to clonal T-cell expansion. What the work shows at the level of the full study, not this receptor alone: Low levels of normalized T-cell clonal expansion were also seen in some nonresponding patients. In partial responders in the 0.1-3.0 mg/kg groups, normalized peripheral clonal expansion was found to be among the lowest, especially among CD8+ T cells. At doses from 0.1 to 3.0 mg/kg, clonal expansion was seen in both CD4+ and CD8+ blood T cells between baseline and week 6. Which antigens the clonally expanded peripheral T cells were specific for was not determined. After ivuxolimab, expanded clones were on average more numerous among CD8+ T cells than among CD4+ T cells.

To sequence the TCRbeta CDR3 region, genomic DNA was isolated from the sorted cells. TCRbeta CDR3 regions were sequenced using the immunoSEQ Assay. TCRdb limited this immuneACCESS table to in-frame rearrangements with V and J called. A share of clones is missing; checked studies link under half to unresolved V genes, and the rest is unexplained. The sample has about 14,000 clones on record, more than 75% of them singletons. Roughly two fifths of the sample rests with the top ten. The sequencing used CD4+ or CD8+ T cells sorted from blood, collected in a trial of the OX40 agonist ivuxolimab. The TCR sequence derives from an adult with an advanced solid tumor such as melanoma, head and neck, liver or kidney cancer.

The CDR3 here reads CASKKKDEKLFF. The nucleotides are TGTGCCAGCAAGAAGAAGGATGAAAAACTGTTTTTT. The rearrangement combines TRBV6-1 with TRBJ1-4; no D gene can be assigned with confidence. The germline V gene sets CDR1 to MNHNS and CDR2 to SASEGT. From cysteine to phenylalanine, the CDR3 is 12 amino acids long. Only CDR3 DNA is held: 36 bases, read in frame from base 1. V is clipped by 7 bases and J by 6 bases, and the sequence between their germline boundaries is 9 bases long.